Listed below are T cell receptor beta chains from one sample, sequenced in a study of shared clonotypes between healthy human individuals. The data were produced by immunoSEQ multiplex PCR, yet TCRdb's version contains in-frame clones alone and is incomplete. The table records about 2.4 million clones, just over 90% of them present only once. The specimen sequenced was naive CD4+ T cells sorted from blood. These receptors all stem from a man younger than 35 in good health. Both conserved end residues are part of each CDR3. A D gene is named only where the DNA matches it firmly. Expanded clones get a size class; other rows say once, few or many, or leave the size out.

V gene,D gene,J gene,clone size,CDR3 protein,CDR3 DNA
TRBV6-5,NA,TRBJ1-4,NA,CASSSGVWNEKLFF,TGTGCCAGCAGCTCAGGAGTGTGGAATGAAAAACTGTTTTTT
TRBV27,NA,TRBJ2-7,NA,CASSFGAGEQYF,TGTGCCAGCAGTTTTGGGGCGGGGGAGCAGTACTTC
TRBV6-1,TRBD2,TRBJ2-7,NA,CASVAGGADEQYF,TGTGCCAGCGTAGCGGGAGGGGCTGACGAGCAGTACTTC
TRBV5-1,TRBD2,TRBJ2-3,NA,CASSQTSGGGDTQYF,TGCGCCAGCAGCCAGACTAGCGGGGGTGGAGATACGCAGTATTTT
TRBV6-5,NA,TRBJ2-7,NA,CASRTGTFEQYF,TGTGCCAGCAGGACTGGGACCTTCGAGCAGTACTTC
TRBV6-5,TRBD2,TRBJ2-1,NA,CASSYLGLASNEQFF,TGTGCCAGCAGTTATTTGGGACTAGCGTCCAATGAGCAGTTCTTC
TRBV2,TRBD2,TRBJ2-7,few,CASSGASGRADEQYF,TGTGCCAGCAGTGGGGCTAGCGGGAGGGCCGACGAGCAGTACTTC
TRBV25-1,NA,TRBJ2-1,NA,CASSGPGLSSYNEQFF,TGTGCCAGCAGTGGACCCGGACTAAGCTCCTACAATGAGCAGTTCTTC
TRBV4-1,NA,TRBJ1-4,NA,CASSRLPWGTNEKLFF,TGCGCCAGCAGCCGCTTACCCTGGGGAACTAATGAAAAACTGTTTTTT
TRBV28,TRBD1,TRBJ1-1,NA,CASSQTGTEAFF,TGTGCCAGCAGCCAGACAGGGACTGAAGCTTTCTTT
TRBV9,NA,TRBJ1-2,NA,CASSVGGTHYYGYTF,TGTGCCAGCAGCGTAGGTGGGACACATTACTATGGCTACACCTTC
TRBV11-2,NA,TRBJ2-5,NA,CASSRSDQETQYF,TGTGCCAGCAGCCGTTCCGACCAAGAGACCCAGTACTTC
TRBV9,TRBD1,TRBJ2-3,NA,CASSVDRGHADTQYF,TGTGCCAGCAGCGTAGACAGGGGGCATGCAGATACGCAGTATTTT
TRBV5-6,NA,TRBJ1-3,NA,CASSSLSSGGNTIYF,TGTGCCAGCAGCTCCCTCAGCTCGGGGGGAAACACCATATATTTT
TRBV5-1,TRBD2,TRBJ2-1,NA,CASSLAPSGGSYNEQFF,TGCGCCAGCAGCTTGGCCCCTAGCGGGGGCTCCTACAATGAGCAGTTCTTC
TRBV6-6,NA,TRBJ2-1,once,CASSSGLPGNEQFF,TGTGCCAGCAGTTCCGGATTGCCTGGCAATGAGCAGTTCTTC
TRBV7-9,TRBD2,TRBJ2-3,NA,CASFSSGESDTQYF,TGTGCCAGCTTCTCTAGCGGGGAGTCAGATACGCAGTATTTT
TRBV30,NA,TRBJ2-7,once,CAWSLPGAYYEQYF,TGTGCCTGGAGTCTCCCGGGGGCATACTACGAGCAGTACTTC
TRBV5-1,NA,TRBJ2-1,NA,CASSLAGATYNEQFF,TGCGCCAGCAGCTTGGCCGGGGCGACCTACAATGAGCAGTTCTTC
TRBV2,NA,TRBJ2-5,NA,CASSLTWRETQYF,TGTGCCAGCAGTCTTACTTGGAGAGAGACCCAGTACTTC
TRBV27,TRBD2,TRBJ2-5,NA,CASSLAGREETQYF,TGTGCCAGCAGTCTAGCGGGCAGGGAGGAGACCCAGTACTTC
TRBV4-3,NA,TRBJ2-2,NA,CASSQEGGGELFF,TGCGCCAGCAGCCAAGAGGGGGGCGGGGAGCTGTTTTTT
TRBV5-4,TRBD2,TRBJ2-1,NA,CASSPRGLAGGASYNEQFF,TGTGCCAGCAGCCCAAGGGGACTAGCGGGAGGGGCGTCCTACAATGAGCAGTTCTTC
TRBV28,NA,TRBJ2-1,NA,CASSLSNEQFF,TGTGCCAGCAGTTTGTCCAATGAGCAGTTCTTC
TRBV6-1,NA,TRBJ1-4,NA,CASTHLGREKLFF,TGTGCCAGCACCCATCTGGGGAGAGAAAAACTGTTTTTT